This TCR beta chain originates from a study of blood T cells in healthy people across ages. A second PCR of 7 to 11 cycles used a sample-barcoded 5' primer and a J-beta primer mix. Tagging of each cDNA molecule was performed by a template-switch adaptor with 12 random nucleotides. TCRdb fed the 5' RACE reads into MiXCR, producing one record per CDR3 protein. The profile shows about 900,000 distinct CDR3 sequences, roughly 43% of them singletons. Total RNA was isolated from each sample in quantities of at least 5.5 micrograms. The clonotype originates from a young man in good health. Specimen: blood.

CDR3 coding DNA: TGTGCCAGCAGGCTGACTAGCGGGGGGGATACGCAGTATTTT. Translating it yields CASRLTSGGDTQYF. The chain uses TRBV7-6 and TRBJ2-3; 13 bases agree with TRBD2. Germline trimming cut 6 bases from V and 6 bases from J; bases unmatched to any gene: 3. CDR3 length equals 14 residues. The germline CDR1 and CDR2 sequences are SGHVS and FNYEAQ. The whole variable domain, filled in from reference TRBV7-6 and TRBJ2-3, reads GAGVSQSPRYKVTKRGQDVALRCDPISGHVSLYWYRQALGQGPEFLTYFNYEAQQDKSGLPNDRFSAERPEGSISTLTIQRTEQRDSAMYRCASRLTSGGDTQYFGPGTRLTVL.